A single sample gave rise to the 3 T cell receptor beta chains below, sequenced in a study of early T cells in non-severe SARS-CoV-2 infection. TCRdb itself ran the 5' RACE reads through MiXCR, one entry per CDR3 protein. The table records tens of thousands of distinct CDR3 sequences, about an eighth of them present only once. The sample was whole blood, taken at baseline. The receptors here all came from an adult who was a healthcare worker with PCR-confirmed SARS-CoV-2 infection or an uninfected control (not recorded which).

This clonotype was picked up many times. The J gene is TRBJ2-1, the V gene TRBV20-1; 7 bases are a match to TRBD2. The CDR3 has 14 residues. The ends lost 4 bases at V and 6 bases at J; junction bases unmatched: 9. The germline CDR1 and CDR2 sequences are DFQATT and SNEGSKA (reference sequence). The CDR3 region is CSAIGLVAGNEQFF. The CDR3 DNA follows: TGCAGTGCTATCGGACTAGTAGCAGGCAATGAGCAGTTCTTC.

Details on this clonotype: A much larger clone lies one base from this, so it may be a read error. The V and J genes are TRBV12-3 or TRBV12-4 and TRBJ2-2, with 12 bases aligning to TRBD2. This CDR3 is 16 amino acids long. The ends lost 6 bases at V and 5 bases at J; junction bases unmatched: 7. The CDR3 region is CASSGGLAGSTGELFF. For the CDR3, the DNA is TGTGCCAGCAGCGGCGGACTAGCGGGGAGTACCGGGGAGCTGTTTTTT.

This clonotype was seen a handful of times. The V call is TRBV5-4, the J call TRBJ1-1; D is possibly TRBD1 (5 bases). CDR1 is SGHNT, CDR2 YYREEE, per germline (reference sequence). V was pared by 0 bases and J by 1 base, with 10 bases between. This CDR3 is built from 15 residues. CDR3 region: CASSLDPGQNTEAFF. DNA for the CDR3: TGTGCCAGCAGCTTGGATCCAGGGCAGAACACTGAAGCTTTCTTT.